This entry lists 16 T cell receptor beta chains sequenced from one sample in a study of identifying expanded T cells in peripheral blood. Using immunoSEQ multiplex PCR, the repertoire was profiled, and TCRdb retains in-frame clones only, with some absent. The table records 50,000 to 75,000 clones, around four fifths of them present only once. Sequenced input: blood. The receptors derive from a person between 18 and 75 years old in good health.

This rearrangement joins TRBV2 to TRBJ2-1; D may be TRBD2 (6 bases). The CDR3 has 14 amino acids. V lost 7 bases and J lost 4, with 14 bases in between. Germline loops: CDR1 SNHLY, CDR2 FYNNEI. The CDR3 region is CASTGGKGYNEQFF. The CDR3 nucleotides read TGTGCCAGCACTGGGGGGAAAGGTTACAATGAGCAGTTCTTC.

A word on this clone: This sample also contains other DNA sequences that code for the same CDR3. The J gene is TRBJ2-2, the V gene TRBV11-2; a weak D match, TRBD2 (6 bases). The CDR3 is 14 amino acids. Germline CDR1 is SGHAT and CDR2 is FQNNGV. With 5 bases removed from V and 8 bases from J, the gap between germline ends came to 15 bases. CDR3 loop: CASSLNPGAGELFF. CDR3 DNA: TGTGCCAGCAGCCTAAACCCGGGAGCAGGGGAGCTGTTTTTT. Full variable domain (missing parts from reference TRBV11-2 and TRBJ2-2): EAGVAQSPRYKIIEKRQSVAFWCNPISGHATLYWYQQILGQGPKLLIQFQNNGVVDDSQLPKDRFSAERLKGVDSTLKIQPAKLEDSAVYLCASSLNPGAGELFFGEGSRLTVL.

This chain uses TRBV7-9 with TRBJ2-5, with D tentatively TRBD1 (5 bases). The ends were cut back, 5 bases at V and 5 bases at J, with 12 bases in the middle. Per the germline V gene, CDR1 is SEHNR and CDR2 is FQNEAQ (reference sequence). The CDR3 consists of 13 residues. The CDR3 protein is CASSQGLGETQYF. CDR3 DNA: TGTGCCAGCAGCCAGGGCCTGGGGGAGACCCAGTACTTC.

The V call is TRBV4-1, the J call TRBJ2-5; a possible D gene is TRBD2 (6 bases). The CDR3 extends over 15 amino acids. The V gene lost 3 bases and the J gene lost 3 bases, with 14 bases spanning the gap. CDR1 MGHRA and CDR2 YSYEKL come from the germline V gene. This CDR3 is CASSHDGTGKETQYF. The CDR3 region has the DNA TGCGCCAGCAGCCACGACGGGACTGGGAAAGAGACCCAGTACTTC.

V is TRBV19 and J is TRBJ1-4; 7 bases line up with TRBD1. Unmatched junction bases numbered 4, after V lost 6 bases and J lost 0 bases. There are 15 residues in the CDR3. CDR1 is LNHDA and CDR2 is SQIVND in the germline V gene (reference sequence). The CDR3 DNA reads TGTGCCAGTAGATTCGGACAGGCAACTAATGAAAAACTGTTTTTT. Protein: CASRFGQATNEKLFF.

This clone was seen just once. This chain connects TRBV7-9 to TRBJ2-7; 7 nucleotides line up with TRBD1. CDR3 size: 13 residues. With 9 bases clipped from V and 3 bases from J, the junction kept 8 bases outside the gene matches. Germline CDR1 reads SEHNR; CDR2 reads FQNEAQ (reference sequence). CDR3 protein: CASVRQGIYEQYF. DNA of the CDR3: TGTGCCAGTGTCCGACAGGGCATCTACGAGCAGTACTTC.

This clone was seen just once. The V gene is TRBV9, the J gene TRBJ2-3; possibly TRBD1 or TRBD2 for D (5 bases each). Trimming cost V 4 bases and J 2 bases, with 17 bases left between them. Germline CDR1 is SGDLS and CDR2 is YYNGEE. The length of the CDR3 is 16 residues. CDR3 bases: TGTGCCAGCAGCAATCCGCCCAGGGACCCCACAGATACGCAGTATTTT. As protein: CASSNPPRDPTDTQYF.

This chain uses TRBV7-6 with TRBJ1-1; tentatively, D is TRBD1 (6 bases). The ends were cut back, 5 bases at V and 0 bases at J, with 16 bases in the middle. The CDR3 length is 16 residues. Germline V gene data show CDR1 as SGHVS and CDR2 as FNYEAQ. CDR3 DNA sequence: TGTGCCAGCAGCAGTAAACAGGGAAGGATGAACACTGAAGCTTTCTTT. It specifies CASSSKQGRMNTEAFF.

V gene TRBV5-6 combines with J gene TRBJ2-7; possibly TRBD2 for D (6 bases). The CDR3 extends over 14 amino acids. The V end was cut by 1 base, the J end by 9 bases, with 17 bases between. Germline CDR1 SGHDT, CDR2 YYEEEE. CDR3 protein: CASSLSRGSVGQYV. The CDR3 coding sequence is TGTGCCAGCAGCTTGTCGCGGGGTTCGGTCGGGCAGTACGTC.

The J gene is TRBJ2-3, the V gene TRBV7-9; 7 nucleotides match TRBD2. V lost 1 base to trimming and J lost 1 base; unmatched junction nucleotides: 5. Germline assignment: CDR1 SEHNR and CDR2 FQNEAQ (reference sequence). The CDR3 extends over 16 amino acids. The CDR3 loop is CASSLGTSGGTDTQYF. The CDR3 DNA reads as TGTGCCAGCAGCTTAGGTACCAGCGGGGGCACAGATACGCAGTATTTT.

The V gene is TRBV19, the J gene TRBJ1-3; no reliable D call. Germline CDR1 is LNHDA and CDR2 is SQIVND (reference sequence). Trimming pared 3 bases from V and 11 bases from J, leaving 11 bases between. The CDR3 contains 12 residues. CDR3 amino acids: CASSMAQSSIYF. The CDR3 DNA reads TGTGCCAGTAGTATGGCCCAGAGCTCCATATATTTT.

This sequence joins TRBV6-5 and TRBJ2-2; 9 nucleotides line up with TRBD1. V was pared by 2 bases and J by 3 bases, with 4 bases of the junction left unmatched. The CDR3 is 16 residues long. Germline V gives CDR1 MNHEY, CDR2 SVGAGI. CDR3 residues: CASSYARQGDTGELFF. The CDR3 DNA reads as TGTGCCAGCAGTTACGCCCGACAGGGGGACACCGGGGAGCTGTTTTTT.

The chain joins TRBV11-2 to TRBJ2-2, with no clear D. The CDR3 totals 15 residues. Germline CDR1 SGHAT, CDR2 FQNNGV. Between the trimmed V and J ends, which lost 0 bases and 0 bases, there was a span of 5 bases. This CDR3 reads CASSLERTNTGELFF. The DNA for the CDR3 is TGTGCCAGCAGCTTAGAGCGGACGAACACCGGGGAGCTGTTTTTT.

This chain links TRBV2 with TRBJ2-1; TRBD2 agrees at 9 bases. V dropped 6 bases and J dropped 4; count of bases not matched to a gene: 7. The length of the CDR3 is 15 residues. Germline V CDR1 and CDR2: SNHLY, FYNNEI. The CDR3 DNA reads TGTGCCAGCAGAGCCAGCGGGGGGCCGTACAATGAGCAGTTCTTC. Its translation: CASRASGGPYNEQFF.

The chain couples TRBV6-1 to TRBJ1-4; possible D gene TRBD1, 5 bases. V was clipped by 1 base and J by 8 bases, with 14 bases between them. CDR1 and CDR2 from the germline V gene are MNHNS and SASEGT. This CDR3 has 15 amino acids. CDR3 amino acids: CASSEEEGRDEKLFF. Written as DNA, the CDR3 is TGTGCCAGCAGTGAAGAAGAAGGGCGGGACGAAAAACTGTTTTTT.

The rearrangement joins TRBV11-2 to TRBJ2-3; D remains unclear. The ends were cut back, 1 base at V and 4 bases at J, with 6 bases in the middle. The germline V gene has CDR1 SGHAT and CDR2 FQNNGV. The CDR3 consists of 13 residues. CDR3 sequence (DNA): TGTGCCAGCAGCTTAGGCACCGCAGATACGCAGTATTTT. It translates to CASSLGTADTQYF.